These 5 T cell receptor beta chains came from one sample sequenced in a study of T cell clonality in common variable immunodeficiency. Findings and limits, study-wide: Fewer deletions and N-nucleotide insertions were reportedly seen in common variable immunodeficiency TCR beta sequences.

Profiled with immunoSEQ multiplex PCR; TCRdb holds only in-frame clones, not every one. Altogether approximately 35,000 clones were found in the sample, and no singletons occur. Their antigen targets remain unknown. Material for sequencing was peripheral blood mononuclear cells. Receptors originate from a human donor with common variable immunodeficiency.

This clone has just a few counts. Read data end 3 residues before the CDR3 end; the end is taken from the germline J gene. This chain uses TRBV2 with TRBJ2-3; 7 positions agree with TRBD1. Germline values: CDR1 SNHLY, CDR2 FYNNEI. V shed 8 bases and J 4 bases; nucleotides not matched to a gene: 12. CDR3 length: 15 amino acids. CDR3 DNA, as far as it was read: TGTGCCAGCGAGTCCGAGACAGGGATCGCAGATACG. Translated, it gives CASESETGIADT. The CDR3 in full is CASESETGIADTQYF.

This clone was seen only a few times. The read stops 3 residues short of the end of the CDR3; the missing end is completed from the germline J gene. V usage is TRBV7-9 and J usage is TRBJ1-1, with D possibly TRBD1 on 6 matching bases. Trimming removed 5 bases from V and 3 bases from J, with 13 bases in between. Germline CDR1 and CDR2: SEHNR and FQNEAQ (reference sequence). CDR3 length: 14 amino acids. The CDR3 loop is CASSKGQSDTEAFF. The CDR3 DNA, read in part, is TGTGCCAGCAGCAAGGGACAATCCGACACTGAA.

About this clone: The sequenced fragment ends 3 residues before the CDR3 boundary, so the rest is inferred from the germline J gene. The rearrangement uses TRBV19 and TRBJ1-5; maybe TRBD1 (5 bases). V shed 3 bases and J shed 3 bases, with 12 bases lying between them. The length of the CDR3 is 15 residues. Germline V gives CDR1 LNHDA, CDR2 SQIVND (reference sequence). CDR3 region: CASSMPGTANQPQHF. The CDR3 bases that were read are TGTGCCAGTAGTATGCCCGGGACTGCCAATCAGCCC.

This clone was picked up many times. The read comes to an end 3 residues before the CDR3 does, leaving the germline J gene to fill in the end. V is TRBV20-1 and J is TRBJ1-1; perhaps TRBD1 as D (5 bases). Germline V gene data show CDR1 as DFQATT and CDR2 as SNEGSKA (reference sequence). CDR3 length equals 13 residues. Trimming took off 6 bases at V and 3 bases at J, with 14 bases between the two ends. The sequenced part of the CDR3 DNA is TGCAGTGCCCCGAGACAGACCCACACTGAA. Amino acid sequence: CSAPRQTHTE. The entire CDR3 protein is CSAPRQTHTEAFF.

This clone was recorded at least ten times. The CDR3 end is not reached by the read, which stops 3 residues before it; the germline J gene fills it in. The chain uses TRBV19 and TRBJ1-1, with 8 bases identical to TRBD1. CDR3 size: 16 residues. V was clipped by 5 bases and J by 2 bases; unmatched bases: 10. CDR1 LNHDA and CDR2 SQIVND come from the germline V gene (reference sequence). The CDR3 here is CASSPGRDRLNTEAFF. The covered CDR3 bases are TGTGCCAGTAGTCCCGGGAGGGACAGGCTCAACACTGAA.